This TCR beta chain was captured in a study of STAT5B mutations in CD4+ large granular lymphocyte leukemia. This was a survey-level run. Measured with immunoSEQ multiplex PCR; TCRdb has only the in-frame clones, and not every one. Of about 38,000 clones detected, around 85% appear once; the ten largest clones hold approximately 1.2%. What was sequenced was CD4+ T cells from blood buffy coats. This TCR was sampled from a human donor in good health.

This CDR3 reads CASSSDNSYEQYF. CDR3 sequence (DNA): TGCGCCAGCAGCTCTGACAACTCCTACGAGCAGTACTTC. The rearrangement uses TRBV5-1 and TRBJ2-7; D is uncertain. Germline CDR1 and CDR2: SGHRS and YFSETQ. V was shortened by 3 bases and J by 0 bases, with 7 bases between the two germline ends. There are 13 residues in the CDR3.